This is a list of T cell receptor beta chains from one sample in a study of T cells after yellow fever vaccination. From the 5' RACE reads, TCRdb called clonotypes with MiXCR, one entry per CDR3 protein. The table lists about 260,000 distinct CDR3 sequences, roughly 13% of them singletons, with about 0.54% in the top ten. Sequencing used CD4+ T cells sorted from PBMCs, obtained 45 days after the yellow fever booster vaccination. These TCRs come from a man aged 25-40 years who received the YFV17D yellow fever vaccine. Each CDR3 is given with its conserved first and last residue. D genes are given only for firm matches. Clone size is not always given. Where it is, it says once, few, many or a class for expanded clones.

TRBV27,TRBJ2-7,-,TRBD1,TGTGCCAGCAGTTTATACAGGGGTCCCTACGAGCAGTACTTC,CASSLYRGPYEQYF
TRBV7-2,TRBJ2-7,few,-,TGTGCCAGCAGCGCGGACTGGGGTGGATCCTACGAGCAGTACTTC,CASSADWGGSYEQYF
TRBV9,TRBJ2-1,-,-,TGTGCCAGCAGCGTAGGAGCTGTTCAATTGAATGAGCAGTTCTTC,CASSVGAVQLNEQFF
TRBV6-2/TRBV6-3,TRBJ2-1,few,TRBD1,TGTGCCAGCAGCCGGGACAGGGCCCTTAATGAGCAGTTCTTC,CASSRDRALNEQFF
TRBV7-7,TRBJ2-2,few,-,TGTGCCAGCAGCCCCGGTTCGGACACCGGGGAGCTGTTTTTT,CASSPGSDTGELFF
TRBV7-9,TRBJ2-1,-,-,TGTGCCAGCAGCGGGGGGGAGCAGTTCTTC,CASSGGEQFF
TRBV6-5,TRBJ2-1,few,TRBD1,TGTGCCAGCAGTTTCCGGGACAGGTACAATGAGCAGTTCTTC,CASSFRDRYNEQFF
TRBV4-3,TRBJ2-2,few,-,TGCGCCAGCAGCCAACAAACAGGTGTCACCGGGGAGCTGTTTTTT,CASSQQTGVTGELFF
TRBV5-6,TRBJ1-1,-,-,TGTGCCAGCAGCTTTCAGTCAGGGTTGGCTGAAGCTTTCTTT,CASSFQSGLAEAFF
TRBV20-1,TRBJ2-4,-,TRBD1,TGCAGTGGGCGGACAGGGGCCAAAAACATTCAGTACTTC,CSGRTGAKNIQYF
TRBV20-1,TRBJ2-5,-,-,TGCAGTGCTATGGACCGGGACCGAGGTTTGGAGACCCAGTACTTC,CSAMDRDRGLETQYF
TRBV11-2,TRBJ2-1,-,TRBD2,TGTGCCAGCAGCCCCCTGGCGGCTAGCGGGAGGTTCGCCAATGAGCAGTTCTTC,CASSPLAASGRFANEQFF
TRBV5-1,TRBJ2-3,-,-,TGCGCCAGCAGCGAGCCGGGACTCACAGATACGCAGTATTTT,CASSEPGLTDTQYF
TRBV27,TRBJ2-3,many,TRBD2,TGTGCCAGCAGTTGGACTAGCGGCACAGATACGCAGTATTTT,CASSWTSGTDTQYF
TRBV5-1,TRBJ2-7,few,-,TGCGCCAGCAGCTTCGGATTGCGAGACAGGAGCTCCTACGAGCAGTACTTC,CASSFGLRDRSSYEQYF
TRBV20-1,TRBJ2-7,few,TRBD2,TGCAGTGCCATCCGTGTCGGCGGGAGCTCCTACGAGCAGTACTTC,CSAIRVGGSSYEQYF
TRBV28,TRBJ2-1,-,TRBD2,TGTGCCAGCAGAAAGACTAGCGCCTACAATGAGCAGTTCTTC,CASRKTSAYNEQFF
TRBV4-1,TRBJ2-3,-,-,TGCGCCAGCAGCCAAGTCCCGCGCAGGGGGGGCACAGATACGCAGTATTTT,CASSQVPRRGGTDTQYF
TRBV7-2,TRBJ2-7,few,-,TGTGCCAGCAGCTTAGTGCCCGGGAACTCCTACGAGCAGTACTTC,CASSLVPGNSYEQYF
TRBV14,TRBJ2-7,few,-,TGTGCCAGCAGCCAGGACCAAAGGCTCGAGCAGTACTTC,CASSQDQRLEQYF
TRBV11-2,TRBJ2-7,few,-,TGTGCCAGCAGCTTGGGGCGCAGTCTCGAGCAGTACTTC,CASSLGRSLEQYF
TRBV5-1,TRBJ2-3,few,TRBD1,TGCGCCAGCAGCGCCGGGACAGGGGACACAGATACGCAGTATTTT,CASSAGTGDTDTQYF
TRBV7-3,TRBJ2-3,many,-,TGTGCCAGCAGCTCCTACCGCACAGATACGCAGTATTTT,CASSSYRTDTQYF